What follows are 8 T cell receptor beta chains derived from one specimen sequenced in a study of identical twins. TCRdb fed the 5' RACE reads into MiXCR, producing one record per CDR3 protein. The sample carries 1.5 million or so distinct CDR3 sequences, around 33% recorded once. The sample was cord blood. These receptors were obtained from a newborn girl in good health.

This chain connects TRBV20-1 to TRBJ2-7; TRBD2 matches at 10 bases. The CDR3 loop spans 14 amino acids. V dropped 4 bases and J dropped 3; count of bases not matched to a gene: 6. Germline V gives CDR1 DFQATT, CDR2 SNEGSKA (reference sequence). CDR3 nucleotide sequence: TGCAGTGCTATGGCGGCTAGCGGGAGCTACGAGCAGTACTTC. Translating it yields CSAMAASGSYEQYF.

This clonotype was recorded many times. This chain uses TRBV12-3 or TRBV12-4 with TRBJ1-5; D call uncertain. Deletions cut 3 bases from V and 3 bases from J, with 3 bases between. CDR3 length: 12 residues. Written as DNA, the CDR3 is TGTGCCAGCAGTTTTGCCAATCAGCCCCAGCATTTT. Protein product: CASSFANQPQHF.

CDR3 in amino acids: CASSPTGGDTNEQYF. CDR3 DNA sequence: TGTGCCAGCAGTCCTACAGGGGGAGACACCAATGAGCAGTACTTC. The rearrangement links TRBV5-4 to TRBJ2-7; 8 bases are shared with TRBD1. The CDR3 length is 15 residues. V was clipped by 5 bases and J by 7 bases; unmatched bases: 14. From germline, CDR1 is SGHNT and CDR2 YYREEE (reference sequence).

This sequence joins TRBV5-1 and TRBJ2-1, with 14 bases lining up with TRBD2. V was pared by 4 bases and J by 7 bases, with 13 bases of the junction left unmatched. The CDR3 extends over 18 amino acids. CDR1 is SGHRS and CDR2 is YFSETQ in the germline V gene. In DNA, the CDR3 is TGCGCCAGCAGCGCGGGACTAGCGGGGGCCCTTAGATGGAATGAGCAGTTCTTC. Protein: CASSAGLAGALRWNEQFF.

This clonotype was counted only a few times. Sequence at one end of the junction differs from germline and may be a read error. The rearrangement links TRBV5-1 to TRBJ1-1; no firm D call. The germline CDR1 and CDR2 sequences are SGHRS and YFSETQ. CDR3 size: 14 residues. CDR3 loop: CASSLDGVGTEAFF. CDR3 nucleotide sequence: TGTGCCAGCAGCTTAGACGGGGTGGGCACTGAAGCTTTCTTT. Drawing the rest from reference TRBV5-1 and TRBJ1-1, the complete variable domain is KAGVTQTPRYLIKTRGQQVTLSCSPISGHRSVSWYQQTPGQGLQFLFEYFSETQRNKGNFPGRFSGRQFSNSRSEMNVSTLELGDSALYLCASSLDGVGTEAFFGQGTRLTVV.

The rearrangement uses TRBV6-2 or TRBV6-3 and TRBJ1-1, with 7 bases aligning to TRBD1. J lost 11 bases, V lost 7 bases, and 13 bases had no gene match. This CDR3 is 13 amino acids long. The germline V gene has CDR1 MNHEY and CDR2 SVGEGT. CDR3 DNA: TGTGCCAGCACAGGACAGGCGCATACTGGGGCTTTCTTT. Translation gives CASTGQAHTGAFF.

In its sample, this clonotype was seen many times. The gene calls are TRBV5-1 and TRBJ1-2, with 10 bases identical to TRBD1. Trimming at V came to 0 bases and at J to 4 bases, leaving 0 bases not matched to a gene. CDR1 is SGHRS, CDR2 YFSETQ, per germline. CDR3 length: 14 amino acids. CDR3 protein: CASSLGQGAYGYTF. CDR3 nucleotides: TGCGCCAGCAGCTTGGGACAGGGGGCCTATGGCTACACCTTC.

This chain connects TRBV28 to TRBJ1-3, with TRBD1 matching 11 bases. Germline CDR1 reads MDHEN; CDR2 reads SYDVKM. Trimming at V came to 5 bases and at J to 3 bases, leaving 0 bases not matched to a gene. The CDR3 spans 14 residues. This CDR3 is CASSGTGGGNTIYF. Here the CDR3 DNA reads TGTGCCAGCAGTGGGACAGGGGGTGGAAACACCATATATTTT.